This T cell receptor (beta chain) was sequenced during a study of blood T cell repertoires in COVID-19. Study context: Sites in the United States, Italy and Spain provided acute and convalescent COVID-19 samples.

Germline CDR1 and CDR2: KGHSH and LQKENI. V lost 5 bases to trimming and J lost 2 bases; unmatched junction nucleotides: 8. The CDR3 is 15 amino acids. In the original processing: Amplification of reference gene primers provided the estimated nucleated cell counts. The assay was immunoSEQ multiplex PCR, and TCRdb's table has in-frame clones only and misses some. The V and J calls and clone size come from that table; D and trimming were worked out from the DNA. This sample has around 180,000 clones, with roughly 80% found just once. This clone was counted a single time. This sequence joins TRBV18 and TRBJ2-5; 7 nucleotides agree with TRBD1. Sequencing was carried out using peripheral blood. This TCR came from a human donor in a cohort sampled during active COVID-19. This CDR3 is CASSVDREGQETQYF. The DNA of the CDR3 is TGTGCCAGCTCAGTCGACAGGGAAGGGCAAGAGACCCAGTACTTC.